This T cell receptor beta chain was found in a study of cytomegalovirus exposure and HLA in healthy donors. The study's findings and limits: Later work found that TCR association rates differed between HLA loci; DRB1 had the most and HLA-C the fewest. Later analysis demonstrated an association between a missense DCLRE1C variant and TCR beta V- and J-gene trimming.

60 Vbeta and 13 Jbeta primers were used in PCR. Measured with immunoSEQ multiplex PCR; TCRdb has only the in-frame clones, and not every one. The sample includes about 140,000 clones, around 84% seen only once; the top ten take 2% to 2.5%. Trimming removed 4 bases from V and 5 bases from J, with 15 bases in between. Germline V CDR1 and CDR2: GTSNPN, SVGIG (reference sequence). CDR3 size: 15 residues. Regarding this clone: The antigen remains undetermined.

Everyone who donated was a healthy bone marrow donor. This sequence joins TRBV30 and TRBJ1-6; D uncertain. The sample was PBMCs. The sequence came from a boy aged 2-9 years in good health and CMV-seronegative. The CDR3 nucleotides are TGTGCCTGGAACCCCGGGGAAAGCGATAATTCACCCCTCCACTTT. It encodes CAWNPGESDNSPLHF.